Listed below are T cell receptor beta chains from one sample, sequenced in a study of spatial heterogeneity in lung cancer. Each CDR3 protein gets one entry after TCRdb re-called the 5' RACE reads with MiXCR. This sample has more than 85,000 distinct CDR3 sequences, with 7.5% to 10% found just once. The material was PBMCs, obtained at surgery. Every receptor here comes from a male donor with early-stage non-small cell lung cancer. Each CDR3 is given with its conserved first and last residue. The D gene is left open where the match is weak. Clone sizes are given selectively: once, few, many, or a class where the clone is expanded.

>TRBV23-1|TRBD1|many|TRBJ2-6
CASSQQTGGSGANVLTF
TGCGCCAGCAGTCAACAAACAGGGGGCTCTGGGGCCAACGTCCTGACTTTC
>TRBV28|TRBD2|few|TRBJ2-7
CASRPTSGFYEQYF
TGTGCCAGCAGGCCGACTAGCGGCTTCTACGAGCAGTACTTC
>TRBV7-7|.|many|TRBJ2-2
CASRQTGSTGELFF
TGTGCCAGCAGACAAACAGGGTCCACCGGGGAGCTGTTTTTT
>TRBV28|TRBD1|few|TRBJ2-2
CASSLVQGTNTGELFF
TGTGCCAGCAGTTTAGTACAGGGGACGAACACCGGGGAGCTGTTTTTT
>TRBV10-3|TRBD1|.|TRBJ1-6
CAISFSGTANSPLHF
TGTGCCATCAGTTTCTCCGGGACAGCAAATTCACCCCTCCACTTT
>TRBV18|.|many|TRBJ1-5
CASSQTVNSNQPQHF
TGTGCCAGCTCACAAACGGTAAATAGCAATCAGCCCCAGCATTTT
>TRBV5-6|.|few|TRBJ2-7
CASSLYPGKPYEQYF
TGTGCCAGCAGCTTGTATCCGGGGAAACCCTACGAGCAGTACTTC
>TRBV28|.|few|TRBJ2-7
CASGTGVNEQYF
TGTGCCAGCGGAACGGGAGTTAACGAGCAGTACTTC
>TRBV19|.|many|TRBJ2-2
CASRTFPGELFF
TGTGCCAGTAGGACTTTCCCCGGGGAGCTGTTTTTT
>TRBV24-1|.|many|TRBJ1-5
CATSGLHRDSNQPQHF
TGTGCCACCAGTGGTCTTCACCGGGACAGCAATCAGCCCCAGCATTTT
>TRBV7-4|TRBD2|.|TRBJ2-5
CASSPQAGGPPGTQYF
TGTGCCAGCAGCCCACAGGCGGGGGGACCGCCGGGGACCCAGTACTTC
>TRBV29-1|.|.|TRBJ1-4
CSVLGATNEKLFF
TGCAGCGTTCTGGGCGCAACTAATGAAAAACTGTTTTTT
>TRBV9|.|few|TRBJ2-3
CASSERPRGTDTQYF
TGTGCCAGCAGCGAGCGGCCCCGAGGGACAGATACGCAGTATTTT
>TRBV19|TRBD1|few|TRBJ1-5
CASSPRGRGPQPQHF
TGTGCCAGTAGTCCCCGGGGCAGGGGGCCTCAGCCCCAGCATTTT
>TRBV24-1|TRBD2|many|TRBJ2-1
CATSDPGTSGGTNEQFF
TGTGCCACCAGTGATCCGGGGACTAGCGGGGGAACCAATGAGCAGTTCTTC
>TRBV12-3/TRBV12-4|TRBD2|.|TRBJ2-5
CASSPFGGAETQYF
TGTGCCAGCAGCCCCTTCGGGGGGGCAGAGACCCAGTACTTC
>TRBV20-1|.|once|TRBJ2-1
CSASGSHSYNEQFF
TGCAGTGCTAGCGGGAGTCACTCCTACAATGAGCAGTTCTTC
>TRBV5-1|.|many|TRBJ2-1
CASSLLLAYNEQFF
TGCGCCAGCAGCTTGTTACTAGCTTACAATGAGCAGTTCTTC
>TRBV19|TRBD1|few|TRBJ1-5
CASSNPDRGGQPQHF
TGTGCCAGTAGTAACCCCGACAGGGGTGGTCAGCCCCAGCATTTT
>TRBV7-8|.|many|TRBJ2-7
CASTLGEQYF
TGTGCCAGCACCCTCGGGGAGCAGTACTTC
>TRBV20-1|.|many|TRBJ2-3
CSARVGWTDTQYF
TGCAGTGCTAGAGTCGGGTGGACAGATACGCAGTATTTT
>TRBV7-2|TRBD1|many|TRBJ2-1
CASSLVGTGTAYNEQFF
TGTGCCAGCAGCTTAGTGGGTACCGGGACAGCCTACAATGAGCAGTTCTTC
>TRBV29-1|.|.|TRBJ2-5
CSVEEEGRETQYF
TGCAGCGTTGAAGAGGAAGGGAGGGAGACCCAGTACTTC
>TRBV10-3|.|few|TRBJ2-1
CAISESRPSANEQFF
TGTGCCATCAGTGAGTCTAGACCTTCGGCCAATGAGCAGTTCTTC
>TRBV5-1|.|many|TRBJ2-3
CASSTGAGTDTQYF
TGCGCCAGCTCCACGGGGGCGGGCACAGATACGCAGTATTTT
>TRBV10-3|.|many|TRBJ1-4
CAISESTGNEKLFF
TGTGCCATCAGTGAGTCGACGGGCAATGAAAAACTGTTTTTT
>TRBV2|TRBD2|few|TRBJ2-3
CASSATSGHTQYF
TGTGCCAGCAGTGCAACTAGCGGACATACGCAGTATTTT
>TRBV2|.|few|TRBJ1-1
CASIEGGPAFF
TGTGCCAGCATCGAAGGGGGTCCCGCTTTCTTT
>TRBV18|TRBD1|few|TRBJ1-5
CASSPFTGGANQPQHF
TGTGCCAGCTCGCCATTTACAGGGGGCGCGAATCAGCCCCAGCATTTT
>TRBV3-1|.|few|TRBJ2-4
CASSQGRNIQYF
TGTGCCAGCAGCCAAGGCAGAAACATTCAGTACTTC
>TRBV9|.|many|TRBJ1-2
CASSVAPTGIDGYTF
TGTGCCAGCAGCGTAGCCCCCACAGGGATAGATGGCTACACCTTC
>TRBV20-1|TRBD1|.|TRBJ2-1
CSARDLGQSYNEQFF
TGCAGTGCTAGAGATCTGGGACAGAGCTACAATGAGCAGTTCTTC
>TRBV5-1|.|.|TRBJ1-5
CASSLEGSGSNQPQHF
TGCGCCAGCAGCTTGGAGGGAAGCGGTAGCAATCAGCCCCAGCATTTT
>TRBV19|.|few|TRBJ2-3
CATRGGHSTDTQYF
TGTGCCACCCGAGGCGGACACTCCACAGATACGCAGTATTTT
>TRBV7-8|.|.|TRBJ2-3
CASSPGDSAGNMEYF
TGTGCCAGCAGCCCAGGGGACTCTGCCGGAAATATGGAGTATTTT
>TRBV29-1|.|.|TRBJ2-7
CSVASGSEQYF
TGCAGCGTTGCATCTGGCTCCGAGCAGTACTTC
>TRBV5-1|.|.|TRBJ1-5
CASSLGGNQFQPQHF
TGCGCCAGCAGCTTGGGCGGGAACCAATTCCAGCCCCAGCATTTT
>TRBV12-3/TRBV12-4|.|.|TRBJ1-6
CASSLLGSGSPLHF
TGTGCCAGCAGTTTACTGGGGAGCGGCTCACCCCTCCACTTT
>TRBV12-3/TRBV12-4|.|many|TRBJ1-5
CASSFWGGQPQHF
TGTGCCAGCAGTTTCTGGGGCGGGCAGCCCCAGCATTTT
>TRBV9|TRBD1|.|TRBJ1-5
CASSVGDRVNQPQHF
TGTGCCAGCAGCGTAGGGGACAGGGTGAATCAGCCCCAGCATTTT
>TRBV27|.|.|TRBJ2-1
CASSLPGRGNEQFF
TGTGCCAGCAGCCTCCCGGGACGGGGGAATGAGCAGTTCTTC
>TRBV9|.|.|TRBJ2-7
CASSHSTGEQYF
TGTGCCAGCAGCCATTCTACGGGGGAGCAGTACTTC
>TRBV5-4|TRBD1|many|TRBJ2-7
CASSPGQGRTKQYF
TGTGCCAGCAGCCCCGGACAGGGAAGGACGAAGCAGTACTTC
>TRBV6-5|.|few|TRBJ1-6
CARRHGYNSPLHF
TGTGCCCGTCGACACGGTTATAATTCACCCCTCCACTTT
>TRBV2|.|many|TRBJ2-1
CASLIIAEQFF
TGTGCCAGCCTTATCATAGCAGAGCAGTTCTTC